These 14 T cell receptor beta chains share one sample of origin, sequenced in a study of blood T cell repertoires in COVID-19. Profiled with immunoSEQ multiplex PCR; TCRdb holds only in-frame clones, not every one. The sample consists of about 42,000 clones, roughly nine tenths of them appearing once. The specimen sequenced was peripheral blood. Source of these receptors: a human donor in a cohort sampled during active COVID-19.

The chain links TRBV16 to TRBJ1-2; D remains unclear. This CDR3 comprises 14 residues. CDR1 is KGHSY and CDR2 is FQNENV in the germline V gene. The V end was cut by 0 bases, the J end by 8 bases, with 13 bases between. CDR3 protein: CASSQSRERDGYTF. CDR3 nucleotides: TGTGCCAGCAGCCAATCGAGGGAGCGTGACGGCTACACCTTC.

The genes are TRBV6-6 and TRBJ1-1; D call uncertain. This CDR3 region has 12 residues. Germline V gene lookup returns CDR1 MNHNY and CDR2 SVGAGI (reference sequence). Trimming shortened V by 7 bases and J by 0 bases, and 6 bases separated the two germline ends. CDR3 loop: CASTQVNTEAFF. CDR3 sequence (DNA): TGTGCCAGCACCCAGGTGAACACTGAAGCTTTCTTT.

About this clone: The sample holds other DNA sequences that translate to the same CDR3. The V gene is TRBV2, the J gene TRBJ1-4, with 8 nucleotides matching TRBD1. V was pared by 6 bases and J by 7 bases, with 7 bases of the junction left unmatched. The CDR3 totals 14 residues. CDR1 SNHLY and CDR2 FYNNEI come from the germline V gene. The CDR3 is CASSPDRGGEKLFF. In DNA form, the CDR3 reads TGTGCCAGCAGCCCCGACAGGGGCGGTGAAAAACTGTTTTTT. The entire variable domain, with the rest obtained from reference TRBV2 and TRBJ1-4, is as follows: EPEVTQTPSHQVTQMGQEVILRCVPISNHLYFYWYRQILGQKVEFLVSFYNNEISEKSEIFDDQFSVERPDGSNFTLKIRSTKLEDSAMYFCASSPDRGGEKLFFGSGTQLSVL.

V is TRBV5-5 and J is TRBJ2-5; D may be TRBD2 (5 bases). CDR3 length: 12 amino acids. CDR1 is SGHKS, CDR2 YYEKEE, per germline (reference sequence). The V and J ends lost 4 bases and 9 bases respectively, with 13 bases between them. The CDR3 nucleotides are TGTGCCAGCAGCCCAGTGGAGGCGGCCCAGTACTTC. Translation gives CASSPVEAAQYF.

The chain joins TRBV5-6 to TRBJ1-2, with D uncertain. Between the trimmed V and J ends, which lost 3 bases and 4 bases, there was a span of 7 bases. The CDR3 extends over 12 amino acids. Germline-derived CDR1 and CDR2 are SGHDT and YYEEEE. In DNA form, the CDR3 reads TGTGCCAGCAGCTCAGGACTCTATGGCTACACCTTC. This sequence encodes CASSSGLYGYTF.

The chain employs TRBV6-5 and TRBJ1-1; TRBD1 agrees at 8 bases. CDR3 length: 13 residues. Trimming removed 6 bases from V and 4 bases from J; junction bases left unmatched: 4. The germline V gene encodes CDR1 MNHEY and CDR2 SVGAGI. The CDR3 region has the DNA TGTGCCAGCAGCCTACAGGGGGGCACTGAAGCTTTCTTT. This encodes CASSLQGGTEAFF.

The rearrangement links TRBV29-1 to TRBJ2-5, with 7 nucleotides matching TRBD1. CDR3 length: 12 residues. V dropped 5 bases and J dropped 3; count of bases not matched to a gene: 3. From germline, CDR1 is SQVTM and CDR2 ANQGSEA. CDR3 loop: CSVRTGEETQYF. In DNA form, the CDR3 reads TGCAGCGTTAGGACAGGAGAAGAGACCCAGTACTTC.

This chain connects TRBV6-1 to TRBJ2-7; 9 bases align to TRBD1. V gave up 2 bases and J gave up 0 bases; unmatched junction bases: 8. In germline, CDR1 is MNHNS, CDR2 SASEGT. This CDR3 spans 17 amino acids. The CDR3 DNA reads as TGTGCCAGCAGTGAATCGCGGGGGACAGGGAGCTCCTACGAGCAGTACTTC. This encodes CASSESRGTGSSYEQYF.

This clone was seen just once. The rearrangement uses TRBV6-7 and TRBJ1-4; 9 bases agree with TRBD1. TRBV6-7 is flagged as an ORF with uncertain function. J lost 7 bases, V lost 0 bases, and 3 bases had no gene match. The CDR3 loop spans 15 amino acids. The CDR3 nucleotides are TGTGCCAGCAGTTACTCGGACAGGGGTTTTGAAAAACTGTTTTTT. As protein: CASSYSDRGFEKLFF.

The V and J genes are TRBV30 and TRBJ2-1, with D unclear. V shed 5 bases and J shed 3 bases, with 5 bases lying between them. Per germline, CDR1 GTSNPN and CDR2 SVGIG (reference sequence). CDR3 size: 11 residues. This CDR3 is CAWGHYNEQFF. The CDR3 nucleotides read TGTGCCTGGGGCCACTACAATGAGCAGTTCTTC. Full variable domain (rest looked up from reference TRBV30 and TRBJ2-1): SQTIHQWPATLVQPVGSPLSLECTVEGTSNPNLYWYRQAAGRGLQLLFYSVGIGQISSEVPQNLSASRPQDRQFILSSKKLLLSDSGFYLCAWGHYNEQFFGPGTRLTVL.

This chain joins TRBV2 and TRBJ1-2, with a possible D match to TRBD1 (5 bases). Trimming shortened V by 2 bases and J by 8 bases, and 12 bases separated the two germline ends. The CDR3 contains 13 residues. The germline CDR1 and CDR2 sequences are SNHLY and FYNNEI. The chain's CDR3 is CASSESGPGGYTF. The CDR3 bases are TGTGCCAGCAGTGAATCAGGGCCGGGCGGCTACACCTTC.

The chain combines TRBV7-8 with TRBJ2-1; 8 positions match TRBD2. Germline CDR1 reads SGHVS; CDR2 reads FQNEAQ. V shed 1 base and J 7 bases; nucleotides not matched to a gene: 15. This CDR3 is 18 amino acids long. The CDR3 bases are TGTGCCAGCAGCTTAGATACGGTACCCGGGACTAGTGGAAATGAGCAGTTCTTC. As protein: CASSLDTVPGTSGNEQFF.

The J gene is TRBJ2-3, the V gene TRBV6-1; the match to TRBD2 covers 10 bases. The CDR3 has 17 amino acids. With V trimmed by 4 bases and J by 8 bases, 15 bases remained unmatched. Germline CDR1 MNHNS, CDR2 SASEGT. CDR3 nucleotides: TGTGCCAGCAGTGCCAAAAGCGGGGGGGCCCTTTATGGTACGCAGTATTTT. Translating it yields CASSAKSGGALYGTQYF.

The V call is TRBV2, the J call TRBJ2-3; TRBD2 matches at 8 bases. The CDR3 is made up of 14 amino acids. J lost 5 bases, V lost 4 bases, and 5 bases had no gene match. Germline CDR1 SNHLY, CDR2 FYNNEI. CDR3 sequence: CASSVTLAGDTQYF. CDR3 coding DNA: TGTGCCAGCAGTGTAACCCTAGCGGGAGATACGCAGTATTTT.